Following are 19 T cell receptor beta chains from one sample sequenced in a study of T cell responses to AZD1222 COVID-19 vaccine. The table came from immunoSEQ multiplex PCR; TCRdb's copy has only in-frame clones and leaves some out. The sample carries 150,000 to 200,000 clones, roughly nine tenths recorded once. Source: peripheral blood, taken on day 0 of AZD1222 vaccination. These receptors were taken from an adult in good health.

The genes are TRBV11-2 and TRBJ2-5, with D tentatively TRBD1 or TRBD2 (5 bases each). This CDR3 has 15 residues. From germline, CDR1 is SGHAT and CDR2 FQNNGV. V was cut by 5 bases and J by 4 bases, with 17 bases left in between. CDR3 sequence (DNA): TGTGCCAGCAGCCCGAGGGGTTCTGGGGGAGAGACCCAGTACTTC. The encoded protein is CASSPRGSGGETQYF.

This rearrangement joins TRBV5-1 to TRBJ2-5; TRBD2 matches 10 bases. The CDR3 loop spans 16 amino acids. Per germline, CDR1 SGHRS and CDR2 YFSETQ. The V segment lost 1 base and the J segment 1 base; nucleotides outside the gene matches: 4. The DNA for the CDR3 is TGCGCCAGCAGCTTGCCTAGCGGGAGAGCCCAAGAGACCCAGTACTTC. Its translation: CASSLPSGRAQETQYF.

V is TRBV2 and J is TRBJ2-5; 8 nucleotides line up with TRBD1. Germline CDR1 and CDR2: SNHLY and FYNNEI. V lost 6 bases and J lost 4; bases outside the gene matches: 10. The CDR3 is made up of 15 amino acids. The CDR3 spells CASSPQGAWPETQYF. The CDR3 bases are TGTGCCAGCAGCCCCCAGGGGGCTTGGCCAGAGACCCAGTACTTC. Looking up the rest from reference TRBV2 and TRBJ2-5 gives the full variable domain: EPEVTQTPSHQVTQMGQEVILRCVPISNHLYFYWYRQILGQKVEFLVSFYNNEISEKSEIFDDQFSVERPDGSNFTLKIRSTKLEDSAMYFCASSPQGAWPETQYFGPGTRLLVL.

This sequence joins TRBV23-1 and TRBJ1-6; a weak D match, TRBD1 (5 bases). TRBV23-1 qualifies as an ORF whose function is uncertain. The ends were cut back, 2 bases at V and 10 bases at J, with 6 bases in the middle. This CDR3 is built from 12 residues. CDR3 in DNA: TGCGCCAGCAGTCAAAGGACATCACCCCTCCACTTT. Protein product: CASSQRTSPLHF.

V gene TRBV30 combines with J gene TRBJ2-1; 7 bases line up with TRBD2. The germline V gene has CDR1 GTSNPN and CDR2 SVGIG (reference sequence). Trimming at V came to 7 bases and at J to 0 bases, leaving 9 bases not matched to a gene. This CDR3 is built from 15 residues. This CDR3 reads CASLSGTSSYNEQFF. Here the CDR3 DNA reads TGTGCCTCATTAAGCGGGACGAGCTCCTACAATGAGCAGTTCTTC.

This clone was counted ten times or more. V gene TRBV18 combines with J gene TRBJ2-5; D uncertain. This CDR3 contains 14 residues. V dropped 0 bases and J dropped 5 bases, with 10 bases sitting between them. Per the germline V gene, CDR1 is KGHSH and CDR2 is LQKENI. CDR3 region: CASSPPVGWETQYF. Here the CDR3 DNA reads TGTGCCAGCTCACCACCGGTAGGGTGGGAGACCCAGTACTTC.

This chain links TRBV10-3 with TRBJ2-7; TRBD1 matches at 7 bases. CDR1 is ENHRY, CDR2 SYGVKD, per germline. V lost 3 bases to trimming and J lost 0 bases; unmatched junction nucleotides: 5. The CDR3 runs to 15 residues. The CDR3 sequence: CAISDSDRSSYEQYF. The CDR3 region has the DNA TGTGCCATCAGTGATTCGGACAGGAGCTCCTACGAGCAGTACTTC.

This clone was recorded a few times. The V and J genes are TRBV30 and TRBJ2-6; TRBD2 might be the D (6 bases). This CDR3 spans 14 amino acids. Trimming removed 3 bases from V and 4 bases from J, with 10 bases in between. The germline CDR1 and CDR2 sequences are GTSNPN and SVGIG (reference sequence). CDR3 protein: CAWRWGVGANVLTF. CDR3 nucleotide sequence: TGTGCCTGGAGATGGGGGGTGGGGGCCAACGTCCTGACTTTC.

This chain links TRBV9 with TRBJ1-3; 10 bases map to TRBD1. Germline loops: CDR1 SGDLS, CDR2 YYNGEE. V shed 4 bases, J shed 2 bases, and the junction held 12 bases outside the gene matches. The CDR3 is made up of 18 amino acids. The CDR3 loop reads CASSRGQGSIVAGNTIYF. The DNA for the CDR3 is TGTGCCAGCAGCCGGGGACAGGGGTCGATCGTGGCTGGAAACACCATATATTTT.

This clone appeared a single time. V is TRBV6-5 and J is TRBJ1-5; D not certain. Trimming pared 5 bases from V and 9 bases from J, leaving 14 bases between. CDR3 length: 13 residues. CDR1 is MNHEY, CDR2 SVGAGI, per germline. The DNA of the CDR3 is TGTGCCAGCAGTAGGGAAGACGCCATGCCCCAGCATTTT. Translation: CASSREDAMPQHF.

V usage is TRBV9 and J usage is TRBJ1-4; possible D gene TRBD1, 6 bases. Trimming left V 3 bases short and J 6 bases short, with 15 bases between. Germline V gene data show CDR1 as SGDLS and CDR2 as YYNGEE. CDR3 length: 15 amino acids. CDR3 nucleotides: TGTGCCAGCAGCGCCAACCAGGGGACGGATGAAAAACTGTTTTTT. It is translated as CASSANQGTDEKLFF.

J is TRBJ2-1 and V is TRBV4-2; the match to TRBD1 covers 9 bases. This CDR3 is built from 16 residues. The ends lost 7 bases at V and 6 bases at J; junction bases unmatched: 13. CDR1 and CDR2 from the germline V gene are LGHNA and YNFKEQ. The DNA of the CDR3 is TGTGCCAGCACGGGACAGGGCGGGAGACGGGTCAATGAGCAGTTCTTC. Protein: CASTGQGGRRVNEQFF.

V gene TRBV30 combines with J gene TRBJ2-1, with 8 bases aligning to TRBD2. Germline CDR1 and CDR2: GTSNPN and SVGIG (reference sequence). V lost 7 bases and J lost 3; bases outside the gene matches: 11. This CDR3 is 15 amino acids long. Written as DNA, the CDR3 is TGTGCCTACCAAGCCGGACTAGCTGACTACAATGAGCAGTTCTTC. Its translation is CAYQAGLADYNEQFF.

V gene TRBV5-1 combines with J gene TRBJ2-7; no clear D gene. Trimming cost V 2 bases and J 5 bases, with 11 bases left between them. From germline, CDR1 is SGHRS and CDR2 YFSETQ. This CDR3 is built from 13 residues. Written as DNA, the CDR3 is TGCGCCAGCAGCTTCCTATATTCGGACGAGCAGTACTTC. Protein sequence: CASSFLYSDEQYF.

This clone was recorded once. The chain's CDR3 is CASSPGLSDEQYF. CDR3 in DNA: TGTGCCAGTAGTCCAGGACTTTCGGACGAGCAGTACTTC. The chain joins TRBV19 to TRBJ2-7; maybe TRBD2 (5 bases). CDR1 is LNHDA, CDR2 SQIVND, per germline (reference sequence). This CDR3 comprises 13 residues. Trimming removed 5 bases from V and 5 bases from J, with 13 bases in between.

The chain carries TRBV11-1 and TRBJ2-7; TRBD2 agrees at 7 bases. The germline CDR1 and CDR2 sequences are SGHAT and FQDESV (reference sequence). J gave up 4 bases and V 6 bases, and 6 bases lay outside the gene matches. The CDR3 length is 13 residues. CDR3 DNA: TGTGCCAGCAGGGGCGGGAGCCTTTACGAGCAGTACTTC. Translation gives CASRGGSLYEQYF. Complete variable domain (other parts from reference TRBV11-1 and TRBJ2-7): EAEVAQSPRYKITEKSQAVAFWCDPISGHATLYWYRQILGQGPELLVQFQDESVVDDSQLPKDRFSAERLKGVDSTLKIQPAELGDSAMYLCASRGGSLYEQYFGPGTRLTVT.

The CDR3 nucleotides read TGCGCCAGCAGTCAACCCGGGAGCTACGAGCAGTACTTC. Residues: CASSQPGSYEQYF. V and J are TRBV23-1 and TRBJ2-7, with D possibly matching TRBD2 (6 bases). TRBV23-1 is given ORF status, its function remaining uncertain. The CDR3 is made up of 13 amino acids. The V gene lost 2 bases and the J gene lost 3 bases, with 8 bases spanning the gap.

This clone was found once. The V gene is TRBV24-1, the J gene TRBJ1-2, with D possibly TRBD1 on 6 matching bases. Per germline, CDR1 KGHDR and CDR2 SFDVKD. Trimming cost V 11 bases and J 4 bases, with 16 bases left between them. The length of the CDR3 is 13 residues. The CDR3 DNA reads TGTGCCATCCAAGGGGGTACATCCTATGGCTACACCTTC. It codes for CAIQGGTSYGYTF.

This clone was seen more than once but under ten times. V usage is TRBV5-6 and J usage is TRBJ2-1, with D unresolved. V was pared by 4 bases and J by 8 bases, with 16 bases between. In germline, CDR1 is SGHDT, CDR2 YYEEEE. This CDR3 has 14 amino acids. The CDR3 reads CASSPGVFRHEQFF. The CDR3 coding sequence is TGTGCCAGCAGCCCCGGAGTTTTCAGGCATGAGCAGTTCTTC.